Listed below are T cell receptor beta chains from one sample, sequenced in a study of CD8 T cells in Susac syndrome. A single record per CDR3 protein comes from TCRdb applying MiXCR to the immunoSEQ multiplex PCR reads. Here the sample spans tens of thousands of distinct CDR3 sequences, roughly 94% being singletons. Sequencing input: CD8+ T cells from PBMCs. Receptors were obtained from a human donor in good health. Each CDR3 is given with its conserved first and last residue. The D gene is left open where the match is weak. Some rows have no size entry. The others give once, few or many, or a class for an expanded clone.

>TRBD1|.|TRBJ1-1|TRBV9
TGTGCCAGCAGCCTTGGGACAGGTCGCACTGAAGCTTTCTTT
CASSLGTGRTEAFF
>.|.|TRBJ1-1|TRBV29-1
TGCAGCGTTGTAAGTGGTGGGAACACTGAAGCTTTCTTT
CSVVSGGNTEAFF
>.|.|TRBJ2-3|TRBV15
TGTGCCACCTTGCCGGGGCCCCGTCGGAGCACAGATACGCAGTATTTT
CATLPGPRRSTDTQYF
>TRBD1|.|TRBJ1-2|TRBV4-1
TGCGCCAGCAGCCAGCCCGTGGGACAGGGAGTTTATGGCTACACCTTC
CASSQPVGQGVYGYTF
>TRBD2|.|TRBJ2-1|TRBV7-9
TGTGCCAGCAGCCTAATCGGGGGGGACAATGAGCAGTTCTTC
CASSLIGGDNEQFF
>.|.|TRBJ1-1|TRBV3-1
TGTGCCAGCAGCCAAGGTGTTTATAGCGTGAACACTGAAGCTTTCTTT
CASSQGVYSVNTEAFF
>.|.|TRBJ2-1|TRBV19
TGTGCCAGTAGTTTCGAGAGCTCCTACAATGAGCAGTTCTTC
CASSFESSYNEQFF
>.|once|TRBJ2-3|TRBV20-1
TGCAGTGCTAGAGATCTTCGCACTAGCACGGATACGCAGTATTTT
CSARDLRTSTDTQYF
>TRBD1|.|TRBJ1-1|TRBV29-1
TGCAGCGTATCCGGGACAGGGAGTGCTTTCTTT
CSVSGTGSAFF
>TRBD2|.|TRBJ2-7|TRBV14
TGTGCCAGCAGCCCAAGGACTAGCGGGTCCTACGAGCAGTACTTC
CASSPRTSGSYEQYF
>TRBD1|once|TRBJ2-1|TRBV6-5
TGTGCCAGCAGTTACTTGCCGGGACAGGCATACAATGAGCAGTTCTTC
CASSYLPGQAYNEQFF
>.|.|TRBJ2-3|TRBV9
TGTGCCAGCGACACGGGGGGCACAGATACGCAGTATTTT
CASDTGGTDTQYF